This TCR beta chain was obtained from a study of shared clonotypes between healthy human individuals. The assay was immunoSEQ multiplex PCR, and TCRdb's table has in-frame clones only and misses some. The sample includes around 1.4 million clones, less than 99% of them seen just once. V lost 5 bases and J 7 bases, leaving 11 bases between the germline ends. Per the germline V gene, CDR1 is SGHTA and CDR2 is FQGNSA. The CDR3 has 13 amino acids. In the CD4+ fraction, cells were divided into CD45RA+ naive and CD45RA-negative memory subsets. Specimen: naive CD4+ T cells sorted from blood. Noted subset: CD45RA+ positively selected. This clonotype was sampled from a man younger than 40 in good health. V is TRBV7-2 and J is TRBJ2-2, with D unresolved. Written as DNA, the CDR3 is TGTGCCAGCAGCCCACAGACGGGCGGGGAGCTGTTTTTT. Encoded protein: CASSPQTGGELFF. Filled out from reference TRBV7-2 and TRBJ2-2, the complete variable domain reads GAGVSQSPSNKVTEKGKDVELRCDPISGHTALYWYRQSLGQGLEFLIYFQGNSAPDKSGLPSDRFSAERTGGSVSTLTIQRTQQEDSAVYLCASSPQTGGELFFGEGSRLTVL.